This T cell receptor beta chain stems from a study of shared clonotypes between healthy human individuals. For the study at large: The donor pool was made up of two women and a few men aged 18 to 49. CD4 naive and memory got three plates each, CD8 naive two, CD8 memory one.

The repertoire was sequenced with immunoSEQ multiplex PCR; TCRdb's copy has only in-frame clones and lacks some. The table has 2 million to 2.5 million clones, 85% to 95% seen once. Sequencing was performed on naive CD4+ T cells sorted from blood. Subset of the sample: CD45RA+ positively selected. This TCR derives from a man younger than 30 in good health.

The chain's CDR3 is CASSLESYEQYF. DNA for the CDR3: TGTGCCAGCAGCTTAGAAAGCTACGAGCAGTACTTC. The chain recombines TRBV7-6 with TRBJ2-7; no reliable D call. V was pared by 1 base and J by 3 bases, with 4 bases between. The CDR3 extends over 12 amino acids. Germline lookup yields CDR1 SGHVS and CDR2 FNYEAQ. Variable domain in full (rest from reference TRBV7-6 and TRBJ2-7): GAGVSQSPRYKVTKRGQDVALRCDPISGHVSLYWYRQALGQGPEFLTYFNYEAQQDKSGLPNDRFSAERPEGSISTLTIQRTEQRDSAMYRCASSLESYEQYFGPGTRLTVT.